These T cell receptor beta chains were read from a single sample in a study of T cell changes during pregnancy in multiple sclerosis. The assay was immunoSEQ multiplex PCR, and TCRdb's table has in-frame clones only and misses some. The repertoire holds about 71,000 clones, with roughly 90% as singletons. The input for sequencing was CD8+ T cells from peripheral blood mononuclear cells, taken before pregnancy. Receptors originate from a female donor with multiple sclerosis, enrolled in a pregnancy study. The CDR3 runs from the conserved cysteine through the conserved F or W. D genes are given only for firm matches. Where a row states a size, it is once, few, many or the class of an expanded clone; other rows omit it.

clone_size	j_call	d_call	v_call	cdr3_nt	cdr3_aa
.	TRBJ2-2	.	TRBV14	TGTGCCAGCAGCCAATTGCAGGGGCCCACCGGGGAGCTGTTTTTT	CASSQLQGPTGELFF
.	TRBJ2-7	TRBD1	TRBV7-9	TGTGCCAGCAGCTCGACAGCGACAGGGGAGGCCTACGAGCAGTACTTC	CASSSTATGEAYEQYF
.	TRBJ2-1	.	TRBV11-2	TGTGCCAGCAGCTTAGGTCCCCTACAGGGAGCCCCCTCCAATGAGCAGTTCTTC	CASSLGPLQGAPSNEQFF
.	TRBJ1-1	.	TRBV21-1	TGTGCCAGCAGCAAAGAGGTAGAGAGCCGGGACAGGGGGCTTTTAGTAGGCAGGAACACTGAAGCTTTCTTT	CASSKEVESRDRGLLVGRNTEAFF
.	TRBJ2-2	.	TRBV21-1	TGTGCCAGCAGCACAGGGGACAGTAAGTACACCGGGGAGCTGTTTTTT	CASSTGDSKYTGELFF
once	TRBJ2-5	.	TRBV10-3	TGTGCCATCAGTGGAGACAGGTCTTTCGAGACCCAGTACTTC	CAISGDRSFETQYF
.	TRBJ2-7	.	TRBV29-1	TGCAGCGTTGAAGGTGGGGTGGAGGCCTACGAGCAGTACTTC	CSVEGGVEAYEQYF
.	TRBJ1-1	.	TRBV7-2	TGTGCCAGCAGCTCCGTCGGGGGGGCCTACACTGAAGCTTTCTTT	CASSSVGGAYTEAFF
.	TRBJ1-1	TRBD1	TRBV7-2	TGTGCCAGCAGCTTTTCAGGGGGCTCGGACACTGAAGCTTTCTTT	CASSFSGGSDTEAFF
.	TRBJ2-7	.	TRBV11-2	TGTGCCAGCAGCTTACTCTCCTACGAGCAGTACTTC	CASSLLSYEQYF
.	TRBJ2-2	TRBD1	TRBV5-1	TGCGCCAGCATCCGGGACAGGGATAACACCGGGGAGCTGTTTTTT	CASIRDRDNTGELFF
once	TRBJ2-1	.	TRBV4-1	TGCGCCAGCAGCCAAGAAAGGGCGGGGGCCATAAGCTCCTACAATGAGCAGTTCTTC	CASSQERAGAISSYNEQFF
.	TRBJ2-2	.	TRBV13	TGTGCCAGCAGCTTATCAGCAGGAAACACCGGGGAGCTGTTTTTT	CASSLSAGNTGELFF
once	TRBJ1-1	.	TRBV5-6	TGTGCCAGCAGCTTGGTGCCGGGGTCGAACACTGAAGCTTTCTTT	CASSLVPGSNTEAFF
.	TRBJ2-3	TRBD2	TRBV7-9	TGTGCCAGCACCGGGACTAGGGTCGAAGAGGGAGCGCAGTATTTT	CASTGTRVEEGAQYF
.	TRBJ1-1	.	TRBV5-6	TGTGCCAGCAGCTTGGGCAGCACTGAAGCTTTCTTT	CASSLGSTEAFF
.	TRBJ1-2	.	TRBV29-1	TGCAGCGTTGATTTGGGGGCTCGTGGCTACACCTTC	CSVDLGARGYTF
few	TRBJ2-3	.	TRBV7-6	TGTGCCAGCAGCTTAGGAGCAGATACGCAGTATTTT	CASSLGADTQYF
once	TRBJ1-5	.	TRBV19	TGTGCCAGTAGTATAGGCAGATCCAGCAATCAGCCCCAGCATTTT	CASSIGRSSNQPQHF
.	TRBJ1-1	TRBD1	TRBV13	TGTGCCAGCAGCGCCGACCCGACAGGGGAATTAACTGAAGCTTTCTTT	CASSADPTGELTEAFF
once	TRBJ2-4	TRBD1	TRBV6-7	TGTGCCAGCAGCTCGGACAGGGCCATAGCCAAAAACATTCAGTACTTC	CASSSDRAIAKNIQYF
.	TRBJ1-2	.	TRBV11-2	TGTGCCAGCAGCCCCCCTACAGGGAATTACACCTTC	CASSPPTGNYTF
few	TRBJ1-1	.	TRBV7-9	TGTGCCAGCAGCTCACCGGGATCGGAAGCTTTCTTT	CASSSPGSEAFF
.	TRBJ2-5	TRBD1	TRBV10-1	TGCGCCAGCAGCCCCGGGACAGGGGACGAAGAGACCCAGTACTTC	CASSPGTGDEETQYF
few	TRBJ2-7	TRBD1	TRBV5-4	TGTGCCAGCAGCTTCAGGACAGGGGGACTCTACGAGCAGTACTTC	CASSFRTGGLYEQYF
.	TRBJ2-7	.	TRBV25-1	TGTGCCAGCAGTGACAACACGAGGTTCTTCTACGAGCAGTACTTC	CASSDNTRFFYEQYF
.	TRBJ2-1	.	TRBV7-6	TGTGCCAGCAGCTCCAGCGGCCGGGGTGATGAGCAGTTCTTC	CASSSSGRGDEQFF
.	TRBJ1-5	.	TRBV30	TGTGCCTGGGGAAGTGGGGCTGGCAATCAGCCCCAGCATTTT	CAWGSGAGNQPQHF
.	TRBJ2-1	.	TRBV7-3	TGTGCCAGCAGCTTGTGGGGCTCAATGGACAATGAGCAGTTCTTC	CASSLWGSMDNEQFF
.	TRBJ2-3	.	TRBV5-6	TGTGCCAGCAGCTTGTGGCTAGATACGCAGTATTTT	CASSLWLDTQYF
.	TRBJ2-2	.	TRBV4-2	TGTGCCAGCGCTCATATCGGACAGCTCACCGGGGAGCTGTTTTTT	CASAHIGQLTGELFF
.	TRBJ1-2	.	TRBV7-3	TGTGCCAGCAGCCGAGATCAGGGGAACTATGGCTACACCTTC	CASSRDQGNYGYTF